This TCR beta chain was recorded in a study of blood T cell repertoires in COVID-19. Turning to the study itself: Sources were T cells, B-cell-depleted T cells, or PBMCs; the material itself was cDNA or gDNA.

In regard to this clone: Other DNA sequences in this specimen translate into the identical CDR3.

Assay used: immunoSEQ multiplex PCR; TCRdb lists only in-frame clones, some missing. The table has more than 300,000 clones, roughly nine tenths seen once. In germline, CDR1 is LNHDA, CDR2 SQIVND (reference sequence). V trimming: 2 bases; J trimming: 4 bases; junction bases outside the gene matches: 4. The CDR3 extends over 14 amino acids. This chain uses TRBV19 with TRBJ2-7; TRBD1 aligns across 8 bases. The TCR was taken from a man in his late teens or twenties who had recovered from COVID-19. Sequences were obtained from peripheral blood. CDR3 protein: CASSIQGAAYEQYF. In DNA, the CDR3 is TGTGCCAGTAGTATACAGGGGGCGGCTTACGAGCAGTACTTC.